Listed here is a single T cell receptor (beta chain). The data derive from a study of blood T cell repertoires in COVID-19. Profiled with immunoSEQ multiplex PCR; TCRdb holds only in-frame clones, not every one. Among 200,000 to 250,000 clones listed, 70% to 90% were seen once. The TCR originated in a man aged 30 to 39 with COVID-19, enrolled during active disease. Specimen: peripheral blood.

CDR3 region: CASDRGLGYTF. The DNA of the CDR3 is TGTGCCAGTGACAGGGGACTTGGCTACACCTTC. The V call is TRBV19, the J call TRBJ1-2; 8 bases map to TRBD1. The CDR3 covers 11 residues. The germline CDR1 and CDR2 sequences are LNHDA and SQIVND (reference sequence). Unmatched junction bases numbered 3, after V lost 8 bases and J lost 7 bases.